Below are 10 T cell receptor beta chains sequenced from a single sample in a study of T cell clonality in common variable immunodeficiency. TCRdb keeps only in-frame clones here, not all; method: immunoSEQ multiplex PCR. The sample yields about 39,000 clones, without any singletons. The sequencing input was peripheral blood mononuclear cells. These receptors were obtained from a person aged 18-70 years in good health.

This clone was recorded many times. The read ends 3 residues early relative to the CDR3; the germline J gene fills the gap. The chain has TRBV19 and TRBJ2-1; weak D call: TRBD1 (6 bases). Trimming pared 6 bases from V and 2 bases from J, leaving 14 bases between. This CDR3 has 15 residues. Per the germline V gene, CDR1 is LNHDA and CDR2 is SQIVND (reference sequence). The CDR3 DNA, read in part, is TGTGCCAGTAGCCCTGTGACAGGTGCCTACAATGAG. Protein: CASSPVTGAYNE. The entire CDR3 is CASSPVTGAYNEQFF.

This clone was seen repeatedly, ten times or more. The CDR3 end is not reached by the read, which stops 3 residues before it; the germline J gene fills it in. This chain connects TRBV5-1 to TRBJ2-6; 7 bases match TRBD1. The CDR3 is made up of 14 amino acids. Looked up from germline, CDR1 is SGHRS and CDR2 is YFSETQ. V gave up 1 base and J gave up 8 bases; unmatched junction bases: 3. CDR3 loop: CASSLQQGTNVLTF. CDR3 bases read: TGCGCCAGCAGCTTGCAACAGGGGACCAACGTC.

This clone showed up many times. The read ends 3 residues before the CDR3 terminus; that terminus is restored from the germline J gene. This chain links TRBV7-2 with TRBJ2-4, with 7 positions matching TRBD1. The CDR3 has 13 residues. V was clipped by 5 bases and J by 9 bases; unmatched bases: 7. CDR1 and CDR2 (germline): SGHTA, FQGNSA. The covered CDR3 bases are TGTGCCAGCAGCCGGCAAGGGGACAGCATT. This sequence encodes CASSRQGDSI. The full CDR3 is CASSRQGDSIQYF.

Points on this clone: The read finishes 3 residues shy of the CDR3 end, and the germline J gene is used to complete it. The V call is TRBV25-1, the J call TRBJ2-7; D is possibly TRBD1 (6 bases). The CDR3 has 13 residues. Germline V gene data show CDR1 as MGHDK and CDR2 as SYGVNS. V was pared by 4 bases and J by 4 bases, with 11 bases between. The CDR3: CASSARTVYEQYF. The CDR3 DNA, read in part, is TGTGCCAGCAGTGCGAGGACAGTTTACGAG.

This clone occurred many times. The read finishes 3 residues shy of the CDR3 end, and the germline J gene is used to complete it. The sample has other DNA sequences that encode this CDR3 too. The gene calls are TRBV19 and TRBJ2-3, with D tentatively TRBD2 (5 bases). The CDR3 loop spans 14 amino acids. The V end was cut by 5 bases, the J end by 4 bases, with 13 bases between. The germline V gene encodes CDR1 LNHDA and CDR2 SQIVND (reference sequence). CDR3 amino acids: CASSFGLSADTQYF. Incomplete CDR3 DNA: TGTGCCAGTAGTTTCGGACTTTCAGCAGATACG.

Remarks on this clone: The read ends 3 residues early relative to the CDR3; the germline J gene fills the gap. This chain joins TRBV19 and TRBJ1-3; D is uncertain. Trimming removed 5 bases from V and 2 bases from J, with 4 bases in between. The CDR3 has 12 amino acids. The germline gives CDR1 LNHDA, CDR2 SQIVND (reference sequence). The sequenced part of the CDR3 DNA is TGTGCCAGTAGTCTACCTGGAAACACC. Translation: CASSLPGNT. The entire CDR3 sequence reads CASSLPGNTIYF.

In its sample, this clone was seen many times. The CDR3 end is not reached by the read, which stops 3 residues before it; the germline J gene fills it in. The chain recombines TRBV2 with TRBJ2-2; 9 positions match TRBD2. The CDR3 runs to 16 residues. CDR1 and CDR2 from the germline V gene are SNHLY and FYNNEI. Losses at the gene ends were 8 bases for V and 3 bases for J; bases not matched to a gene: 10. CDR3 DNA (partial): TGTGCCAGCTGTAGTAGCGGGAGTGGGTACACCGGGGAG. This codes for CASCSSGSGYTGE. The whole CDR3 is CASCSSGSGYTGELFF.

About this clone itself: Read sequence stops 3 residues before the CDR3 end, and the germline J gene provides the missing end. This rearrangement joins TRBV19 to TRBJ1-1, with a tentative D call TRBD1 (6 bases). The CDR3 has 12 amino acids. The germline CDR1 and CDR2 sequences are LNHDA and SQIVND (reference sequence). Incomplete CDR3 DNA: TGTGCCAGTAGTACAGGGGTCGAGACA. Encoded protein: CASSTGVET. The whole CDR3 reads CASSTGVETAFF.

This clone was recorded many times. The DNA ends 3 residues before the CDR3 does, and the rest of the CDR3 is filled in from the germline J gene. The rearrangement links TRBV2 to TRBJ1-4, with D possibly matching TRBD1 (6 bases). V lost 4 bases and J lost 7, with 7 bases in between. The CDR3 consists of 12 residues. The germline CDR1 and CDR2 sequences are SNHLY and FYNNEI. Incomplete CDR3 DNA: TGTGCCAGCAGTGGCAGGGGTGAAAAA. Protein sequence: CASSGRGEK. The entire CDR3 protein reads CASSGRGEKLFF. Using reference TRBV2 and TRBJ1-4 for the parts outside the CDR3, the full variable domain is EPEVTQTPSHQVTQMGQEVILRCVPISNHLYFYWYRQILGQKVEFLVSFYNNEISEKSEIFDDQFSVERPDGSNFTLKIRSTKLEDSAMYFCASSGRGEKLFFGSGTQLSVL.

This clone has at least ten counts. The read gets to within 3 residues of the CDR3 end, and the germline J gene fills in the rest. This sequence joins TRBV6-2 or TRBV6-3 and TRBJ2-2; 7 bases align to TRBD2. Germline-derived CDR1 and CDR2 are MNHEY and SVGEGT. V lost 4 bases, J lost 5 bases, and 10 bases stayed unmatched. This CDR3 spans 16 amino acids. The CDR3 sequence: CASSSPGGGPTGELFF. The CDR3 DNA, read in part, is TGTGCCAGCAGTTCCCCCGGGGGAGGGCCGACCGGGGAG.